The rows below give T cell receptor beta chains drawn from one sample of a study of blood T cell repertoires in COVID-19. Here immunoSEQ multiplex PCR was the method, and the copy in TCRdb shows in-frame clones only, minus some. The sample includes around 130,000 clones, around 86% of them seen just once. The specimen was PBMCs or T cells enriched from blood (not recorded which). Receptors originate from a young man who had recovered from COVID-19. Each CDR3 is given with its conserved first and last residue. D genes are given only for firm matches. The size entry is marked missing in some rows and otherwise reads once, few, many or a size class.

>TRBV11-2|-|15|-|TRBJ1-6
TGTGCCAGCAGCACTCGTGGCAGGGCGGACTCACCCCTCCACTTT
CASSTRGRADSPLHF
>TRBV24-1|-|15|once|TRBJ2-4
TGTGCCACCAGACCTGCGGGCGCAGAGAAAAACATTCAGTACTTC
CATRPAGAEKNIQYF
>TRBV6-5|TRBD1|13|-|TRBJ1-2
TGTGCCAGCAGTCAACAGGGGGCTCGGGGCTACACCTTC
CASSQQGARGYTF
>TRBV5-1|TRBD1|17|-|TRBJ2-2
TGCGCCAGCAGCGACGGGACAGGGCCACCGAACACCGGGGAGCTGTTTTTT
CASSDGTGPPNTGELFF
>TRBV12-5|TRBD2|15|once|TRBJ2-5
TGTGCTAGTGCCGGGGGGTTCGGCGACCAAGAGACCCAGTACTTC
CASAGGFGDQETQYF
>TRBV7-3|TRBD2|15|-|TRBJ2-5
TGTGCCAGCAGCACGCCCCTAGCGGGAGTAGAGACCCAGTACTTC
CASSTPLAGVETQYF
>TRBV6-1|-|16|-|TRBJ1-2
TGTGCCAGCAGTGAAGCCCAGACCCGATTCGGGTCCTACTACACCTTC
CASSEAQTRFGSYYTF
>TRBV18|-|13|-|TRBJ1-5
TGTGCCAGCTCACGGGCATCAAATCAGCCCCAGCATTTT
CASSRASNQPQHF
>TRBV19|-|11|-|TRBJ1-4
TGTGCCAGTAGTATAGGTCCATTTCATGTTTTT
CASSIGPFHVF
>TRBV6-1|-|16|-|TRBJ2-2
TGTGCCAGCAGCGAAGGCGGGACTTCGAATCCCGGGGAGCTGTTTTTT
CASSEGGTSNPGELFF
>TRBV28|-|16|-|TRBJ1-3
TGTGCCAGCAGTTTCGGTCGTGGTTTACGGGGAAACACCATATATTTT
CASSFGRGLRGNTIYF
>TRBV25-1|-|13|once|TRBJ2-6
TGTGCCAGCAGTGTAATTGGGGCCAACGTCCTGACTTTC
CASSVIGANVLTF
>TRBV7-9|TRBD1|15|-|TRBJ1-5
TGTGCCAGCAGCTTAGGACAGGGGGTCGGACAGCCCCAGCATTTT
CASSLGQGVGQPQHF
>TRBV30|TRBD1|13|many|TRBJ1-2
TGTGCCTGTATTGACAGGGGGAAGGATGGCTACACCTTC
CACIDRGKDGYTF
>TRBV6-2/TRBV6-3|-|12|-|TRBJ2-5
TGTGCCAGCAGCCCAGGGAGAGAGACCCAGTACTTC
CASSPGRETQYF
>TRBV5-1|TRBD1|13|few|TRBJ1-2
TGCGCCAGCAGACCACAGGGGGACTATGGCTACACCTTC
CASRPQGDYGYTF
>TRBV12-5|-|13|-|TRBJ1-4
TGTGCTAGTGGTTTACAGGGTAATGAAAAACTGTTTTTT
CASGLQGNEKLFF
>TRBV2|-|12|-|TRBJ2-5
TGTGCCAGCAGGCGGCCTCAAGAGACCCAGTACTTC
CASRRPQETQYF
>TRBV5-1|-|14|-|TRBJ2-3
TGCGCCAGCAGAACCCGGTCCGGCACAGATACGCAGTATTTT
CASRTRSGTDTQYF
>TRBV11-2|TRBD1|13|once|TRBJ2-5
TGTGCCAGCAGCTTGGGGACAGGGGTGACCCAGTACTTC
CASSLGTGVTQYF
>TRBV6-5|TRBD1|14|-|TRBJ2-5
TGTGCCAGCAGTCAGGGGGCTAGTGAGGAGACCCAGTACTTC
CASSQGASEETQYF
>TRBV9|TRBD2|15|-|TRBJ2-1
TGTGCCAGCAGCGTAGCGCGGGAGTGGTACAATGAGCAGTTCTTC
CASSVAREWYNEQFF
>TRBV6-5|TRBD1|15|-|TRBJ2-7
TGTGCCAGCAGTTACGGGACAGGGGGCGCCTACGAGCAGTACTTC
CASSYGTGGAYEQYF
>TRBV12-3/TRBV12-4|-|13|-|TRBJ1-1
TGTGCCAGCAGAACACAGGAGAACACTGAAGCTTTCTTT
CASRTQENTEAFF
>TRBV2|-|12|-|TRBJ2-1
TGTGCCAGGGAACAGGGTGGAAATGAGCAGTTCTTC
CAREQGGNEQFF
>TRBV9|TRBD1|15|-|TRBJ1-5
TGTGCCAGCAGCACGGGACAGGGGGGAAGAGTGCCCCAGCATTTT
CASSTGQGGRVPQHF
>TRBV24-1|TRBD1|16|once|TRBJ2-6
TGTGCCACCAGTCCAGGGGGCGCCTCTGGGGCCAACGTCCTGACTTTC
CATSPGGASGANVLTF
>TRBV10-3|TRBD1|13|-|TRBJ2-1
TGTGCCACCCGGGACAGGGAAGACAATGAGCAGTTCTTC
CATRDREDNEQFF
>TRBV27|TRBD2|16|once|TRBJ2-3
TGTGCCAGCAGTTCGACTATGGGACTAGCTACAGATACGCAGTATTTT
CASSSTMGLATDTQYF